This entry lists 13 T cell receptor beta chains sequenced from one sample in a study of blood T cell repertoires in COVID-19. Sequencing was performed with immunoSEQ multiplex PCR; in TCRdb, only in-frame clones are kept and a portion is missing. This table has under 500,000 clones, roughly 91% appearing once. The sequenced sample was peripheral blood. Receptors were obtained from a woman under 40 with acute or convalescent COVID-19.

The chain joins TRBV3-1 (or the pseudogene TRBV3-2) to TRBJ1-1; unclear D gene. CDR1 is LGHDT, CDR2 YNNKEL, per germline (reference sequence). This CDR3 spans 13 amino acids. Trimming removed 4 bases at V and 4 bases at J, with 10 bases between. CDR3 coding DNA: TGTGCCAGCAGCCTGGCGAGAGGCACTGAAGCTTTCTTT. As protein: CASSLARGTEAFF.

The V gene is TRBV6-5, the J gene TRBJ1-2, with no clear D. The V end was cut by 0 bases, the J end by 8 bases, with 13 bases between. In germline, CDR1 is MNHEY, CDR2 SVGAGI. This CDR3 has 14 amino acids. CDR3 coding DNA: TGTGCCAGCAGTTACTCGAACCCCGGGGAGGGCTACACCTTC. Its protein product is CASSYSNPGEGYTF.

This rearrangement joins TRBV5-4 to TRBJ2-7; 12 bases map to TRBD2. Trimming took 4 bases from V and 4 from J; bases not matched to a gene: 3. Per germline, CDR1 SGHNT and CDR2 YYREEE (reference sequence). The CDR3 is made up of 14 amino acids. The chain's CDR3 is CASSVTSGGYEQYF. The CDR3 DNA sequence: TGTGCCAGCAGCGTGACTAGCGGGGGTTACGAGCAGTACTTC.

The CDR3 DNA is TGTGCCAGCAGCTTAACGATGAGCTCCTACAATGAGCAGTTCTTC. Translated: CASSLTMSSYNEQFF. This chain joins TRBV11-2 and TRBJ2-1; no definite D call. Germline values: CDR1 SGHAT, CDR2 FQNNGV. CDR3 length: 15 amino acids. V gave up 2 bases and J gave up 0 bases, with 8 bases separating them. Based on the CDR3 plus reference TRBV11-2 and TRBJ2-1, the full variable domain is EAGVAQSPRYKIIEKRQSVAFWCNPISGHATLYWYQQILGQGPKLLIQFQNNGVVDDSQLPKDRFSAERLKGVDSTLKIQPAKLEDSAVYLCASSLTMSSYNEQFFGPGTRLTVL.

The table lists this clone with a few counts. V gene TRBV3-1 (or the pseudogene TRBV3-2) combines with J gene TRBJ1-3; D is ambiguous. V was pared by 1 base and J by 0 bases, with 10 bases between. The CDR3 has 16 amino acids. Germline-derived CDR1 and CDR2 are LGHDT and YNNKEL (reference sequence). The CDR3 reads CASSQGAKSSGNTIYF. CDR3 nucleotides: TGTGCCAGCAGCCAAGGGGCAAAGAGCTCTGGAAACACCATATATTTT.

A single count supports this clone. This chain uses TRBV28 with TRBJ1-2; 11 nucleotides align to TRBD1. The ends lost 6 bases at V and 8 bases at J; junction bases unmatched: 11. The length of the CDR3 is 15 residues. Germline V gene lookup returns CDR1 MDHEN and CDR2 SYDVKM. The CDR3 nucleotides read TGTGCCAGCAGAGTTACGGGACAGGGGGTCTGGGGCTACACCTTC. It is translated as CASRVTGQGVWGYTF.

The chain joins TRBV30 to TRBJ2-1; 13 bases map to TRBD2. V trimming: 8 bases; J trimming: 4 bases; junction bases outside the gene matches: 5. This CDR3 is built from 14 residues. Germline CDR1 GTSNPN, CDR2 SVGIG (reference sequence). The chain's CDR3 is CAGRTSGGYNEQFF. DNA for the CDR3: TGTGCCGGCAGGACTAGCGGGGGATACAATGAGCAGTTCTTC. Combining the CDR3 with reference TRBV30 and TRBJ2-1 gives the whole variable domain SQTIHQWPATLVQPVGSPLSLECTVEGTSNPNLYWYRQAAGRGLQLLFYSVGIGQISSEVPQNLSASRPQDRQFILSSKKLLLSDSGFYLCAGRTSGGYNEQFFGPGTRLTVL.

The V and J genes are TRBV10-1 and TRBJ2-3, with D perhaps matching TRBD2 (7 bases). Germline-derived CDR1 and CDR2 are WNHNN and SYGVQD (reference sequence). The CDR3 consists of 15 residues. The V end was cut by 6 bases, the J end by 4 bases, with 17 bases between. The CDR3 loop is CASSRGAVDADTQYF. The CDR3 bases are TGCGCCAGCAGCCGGGGGGCAGTGGACGCAGATACGCAGTATTTT.

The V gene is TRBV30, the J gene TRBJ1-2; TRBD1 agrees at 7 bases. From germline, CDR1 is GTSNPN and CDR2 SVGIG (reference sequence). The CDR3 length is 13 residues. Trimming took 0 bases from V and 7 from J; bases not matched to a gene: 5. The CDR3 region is CAWSVMAGGGYTF. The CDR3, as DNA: TGTGCCTGGAGTGTAATGGCAGGGGGTGGCTACACCTTC.

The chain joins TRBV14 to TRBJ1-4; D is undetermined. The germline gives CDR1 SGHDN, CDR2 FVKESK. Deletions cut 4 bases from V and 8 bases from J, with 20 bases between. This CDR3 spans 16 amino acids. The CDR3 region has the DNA TGTGCCAGCAGCCCACCGACGGAGAAAAGACCCGAAAAACTGTTTTTT. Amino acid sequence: CASSPPTEKRPEKLFF.

The CDR3 loop is CASSLVYREFGYTF. The CDR3, as DNA: TGTGCCAGCAGTTTAGTGTACAGGGAATTCGGCTACACCTTC. This sequence joins TRBV27 and TRBJ1-2, with D tentatively TRBD1 (6 bases). V was clipped by 2 bases and J by 8 bases, with 15 bases between them. CDR3 size: 14 residues. Germline V lookup: CDR1 MNHEY, CDR2 SMNVEV (reference sequence).

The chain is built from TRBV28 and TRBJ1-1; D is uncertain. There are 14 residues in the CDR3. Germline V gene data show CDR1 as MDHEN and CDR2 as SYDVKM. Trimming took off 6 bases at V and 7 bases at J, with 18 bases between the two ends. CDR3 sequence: CASSPPRGVSEAFF. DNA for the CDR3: TGTGCCAGCAGCCCCCCCCGAGGCGTGAGTGAAGCTTTCTTT. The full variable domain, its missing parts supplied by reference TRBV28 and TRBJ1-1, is DVKVTQSSRYLVKRTGEKVFLECVQDMDHENMFWYRQDPGLGLRLIYFSYDVKMKEKGDIPEGYSVSREKKERFSLILESASTNQTSMYLCASSPPRGVSEAFFGQGTRLTVV.

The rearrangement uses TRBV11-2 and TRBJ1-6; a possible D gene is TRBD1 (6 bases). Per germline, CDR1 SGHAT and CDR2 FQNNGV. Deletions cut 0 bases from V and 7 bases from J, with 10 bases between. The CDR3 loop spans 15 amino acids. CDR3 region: CASSLEGQQNSPLHF. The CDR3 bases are TGTGCCAGCAGCTTAGAAGGACAGCAAAATTCACCCCTCCACTTT.